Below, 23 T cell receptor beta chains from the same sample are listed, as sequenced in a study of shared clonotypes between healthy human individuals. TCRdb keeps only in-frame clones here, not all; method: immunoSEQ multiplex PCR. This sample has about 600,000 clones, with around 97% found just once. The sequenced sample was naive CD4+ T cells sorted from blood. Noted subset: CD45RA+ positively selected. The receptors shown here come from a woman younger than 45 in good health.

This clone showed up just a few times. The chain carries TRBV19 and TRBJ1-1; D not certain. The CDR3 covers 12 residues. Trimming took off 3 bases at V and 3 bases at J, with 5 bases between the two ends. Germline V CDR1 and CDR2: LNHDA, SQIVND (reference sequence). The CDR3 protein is CASSIPDTEAFF. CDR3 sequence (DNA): TGTGCCAGTAGTATCCCCGACACTGAAGCTTTCTTT.

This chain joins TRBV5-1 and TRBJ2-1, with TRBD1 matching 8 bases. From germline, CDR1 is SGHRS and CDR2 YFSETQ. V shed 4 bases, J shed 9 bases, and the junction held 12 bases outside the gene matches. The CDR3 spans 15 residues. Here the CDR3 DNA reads TGCGCCAGCAGCCCCGGACAGGGTGCATATCGTGAGCAGTTCTTC. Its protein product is CASSPGQGAYREQFF.

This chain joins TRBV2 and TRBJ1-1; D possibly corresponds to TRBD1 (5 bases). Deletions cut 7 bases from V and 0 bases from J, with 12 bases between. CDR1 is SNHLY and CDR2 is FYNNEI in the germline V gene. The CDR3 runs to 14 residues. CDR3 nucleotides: TGTGCCAGCACCGGTGACAGAATGAACACTGAAGCTTTCTTT. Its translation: CASTGDRMNTEAFF. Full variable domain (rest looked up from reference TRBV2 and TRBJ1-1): EPEVTQTPSHQVTQMGQEVILRCVPISNHLYFYWYRQILGQKVEFLVSFYNNEISEKSEIFDDQFSVERPDGSNFTLKIRSTKLEDSAMYFCASTGDRMNTEAFFGQGTRLTVV.

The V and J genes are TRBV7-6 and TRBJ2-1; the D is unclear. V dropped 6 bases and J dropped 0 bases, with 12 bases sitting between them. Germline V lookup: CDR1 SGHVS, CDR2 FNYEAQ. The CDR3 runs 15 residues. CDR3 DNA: TGTGCCAGCAGTGGTGGTACGGGCTCCTACAATGAGCAGTTCTTC. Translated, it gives CASSGGTGSYNEQFF.

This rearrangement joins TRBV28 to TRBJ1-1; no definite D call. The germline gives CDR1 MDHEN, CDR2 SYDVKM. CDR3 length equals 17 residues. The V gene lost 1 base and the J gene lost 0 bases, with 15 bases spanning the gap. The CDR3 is CASSLFVQVLMNTEAFF. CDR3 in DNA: TGTGCCAGCAGTTTATTCGTCCAGGTCCTTATGAACACTGAAGCTTTCTTT.

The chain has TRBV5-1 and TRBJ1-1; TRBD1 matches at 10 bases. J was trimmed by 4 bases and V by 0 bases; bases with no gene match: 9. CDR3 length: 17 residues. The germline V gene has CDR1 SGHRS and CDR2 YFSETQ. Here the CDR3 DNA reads TGCGCCAGCAGCTTGGCCAGACAGGGGGCGCGGAGCACTGAAGCTTTCTTT. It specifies CASSLARQGARSTEAFF. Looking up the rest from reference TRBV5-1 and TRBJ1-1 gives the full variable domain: KAGVTQTPRYLIKTRGQQVTLSCSPISGHRSVSWYQQTPGQGLQFLFEYFSETQRNKGNFPGRFSGRQFSNSRSEMNVSTLELGDSALYLCASSLARQGARSTEAFFGQGTRLTVV.

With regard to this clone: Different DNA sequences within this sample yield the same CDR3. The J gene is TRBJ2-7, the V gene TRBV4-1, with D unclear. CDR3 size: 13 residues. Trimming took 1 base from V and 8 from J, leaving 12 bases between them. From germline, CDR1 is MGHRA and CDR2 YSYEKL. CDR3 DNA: TGCGCCAGCAGCCAAGTACTCACTGGACAGCAGTACTTC. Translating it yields CASSQVLTGQQYF.

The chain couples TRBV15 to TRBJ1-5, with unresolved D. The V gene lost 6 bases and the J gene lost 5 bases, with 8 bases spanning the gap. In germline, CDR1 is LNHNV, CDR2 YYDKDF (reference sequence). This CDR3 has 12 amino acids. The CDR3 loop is CATSRNDQPQHF. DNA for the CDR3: TGTGCCACCAGTCGCAACGATCAGCCCCAGCATTTT.

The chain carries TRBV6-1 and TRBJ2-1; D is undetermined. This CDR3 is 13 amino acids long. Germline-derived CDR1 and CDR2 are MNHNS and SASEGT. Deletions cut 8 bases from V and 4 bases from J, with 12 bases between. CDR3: CASAKGIYNEQFF. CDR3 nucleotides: TGTGCCAGCGCTAAAGGGATTTACAATGAGCAGTTCTTC.

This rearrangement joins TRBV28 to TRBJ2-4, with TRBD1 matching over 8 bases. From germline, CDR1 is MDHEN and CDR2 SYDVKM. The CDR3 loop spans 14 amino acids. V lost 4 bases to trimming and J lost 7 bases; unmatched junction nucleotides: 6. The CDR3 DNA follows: TGTGCCAGCAGTTCGACAGGGGCCTTTAACATTCAGTACTTC. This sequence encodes CASSSTGAFNIQYF.

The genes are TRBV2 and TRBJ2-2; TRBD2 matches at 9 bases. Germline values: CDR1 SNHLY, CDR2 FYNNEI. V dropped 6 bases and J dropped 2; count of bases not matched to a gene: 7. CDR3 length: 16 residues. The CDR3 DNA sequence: TGTGCCAGCAGCCAGAGACTAGCGGAAAACACCGGGGAGCTGTTTTTT. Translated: CASSQRLAENTGELFF.

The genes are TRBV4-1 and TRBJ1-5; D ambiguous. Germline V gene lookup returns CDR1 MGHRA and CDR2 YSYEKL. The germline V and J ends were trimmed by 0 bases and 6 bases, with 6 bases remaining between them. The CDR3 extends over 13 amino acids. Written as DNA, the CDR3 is TGCGCCAGCAGCCAAGATTGGGCTCAGCCCCAGCATTTT. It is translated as CASSQDWAQPQHF.

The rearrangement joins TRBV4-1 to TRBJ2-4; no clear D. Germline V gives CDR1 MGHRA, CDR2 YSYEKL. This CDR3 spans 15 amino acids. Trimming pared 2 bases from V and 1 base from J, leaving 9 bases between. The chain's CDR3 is CASSQNGVAKNIQYF. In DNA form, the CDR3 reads TGCGCCAGCAGCCAAAACGGTGTTGCCAAAAACATTCAGTACTTC.

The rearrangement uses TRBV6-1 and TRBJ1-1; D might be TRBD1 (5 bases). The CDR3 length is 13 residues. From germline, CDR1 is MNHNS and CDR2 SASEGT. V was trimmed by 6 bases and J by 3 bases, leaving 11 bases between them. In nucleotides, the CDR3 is TGTGCCAGCAGAGCGGAAGGGGACACTGAAGCTTTCTTT. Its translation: CASRAEGDTEAFF.

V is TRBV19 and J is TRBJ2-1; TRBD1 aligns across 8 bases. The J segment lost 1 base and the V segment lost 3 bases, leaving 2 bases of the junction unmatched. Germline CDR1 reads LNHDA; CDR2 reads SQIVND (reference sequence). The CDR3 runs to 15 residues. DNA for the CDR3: TGTGCCAGTAGTATGGACAGGGAGTCCTACAATGAGCAGTTCTTC. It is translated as CASSMDRESYNEQFF.

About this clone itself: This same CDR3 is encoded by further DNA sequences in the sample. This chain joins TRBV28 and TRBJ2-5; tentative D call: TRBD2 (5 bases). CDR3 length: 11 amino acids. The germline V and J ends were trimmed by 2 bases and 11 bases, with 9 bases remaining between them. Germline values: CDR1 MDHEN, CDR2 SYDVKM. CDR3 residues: CASSLGGEQYF. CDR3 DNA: TGTGCCAGCAGTTTAGGAGGAGAGCAGTACTTC.

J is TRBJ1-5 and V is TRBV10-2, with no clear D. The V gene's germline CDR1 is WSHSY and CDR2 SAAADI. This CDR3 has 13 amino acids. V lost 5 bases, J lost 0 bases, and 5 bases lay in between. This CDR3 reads CASSRNSNQPQHF. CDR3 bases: TGCGCCAGCAGTCGGAATAGCAATCAGCCCCAGCATTTT.

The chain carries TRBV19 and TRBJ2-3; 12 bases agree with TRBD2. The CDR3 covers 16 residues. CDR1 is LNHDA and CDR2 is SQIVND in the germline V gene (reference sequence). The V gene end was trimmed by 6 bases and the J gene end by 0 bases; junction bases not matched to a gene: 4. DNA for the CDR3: TGTGCCAGTAGAAGACTAGCGGGGGAAAGCACAGATACGCAGTATTTT. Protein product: CASRRLAGESTDTQYF.

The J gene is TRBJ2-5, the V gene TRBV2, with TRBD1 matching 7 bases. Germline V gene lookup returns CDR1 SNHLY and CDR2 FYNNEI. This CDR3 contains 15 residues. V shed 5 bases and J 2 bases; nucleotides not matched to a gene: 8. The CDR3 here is CASSPLDRIQETQYF. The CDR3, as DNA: TGTGCCAGCAGTCCCCTGGACAGGATACAAGAGACCCAGTACTTC.

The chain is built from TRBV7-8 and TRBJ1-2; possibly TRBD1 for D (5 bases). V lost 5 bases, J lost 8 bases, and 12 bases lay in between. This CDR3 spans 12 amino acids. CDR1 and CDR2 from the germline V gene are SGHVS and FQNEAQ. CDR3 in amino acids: CASSASGWGYTF. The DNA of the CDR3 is TGTGCCAGCAGCGCCTCAGGGTGGGGCTACACCTTC. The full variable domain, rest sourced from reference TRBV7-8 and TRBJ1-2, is GAGVSQSPRYKVAKRGQDVALRCDPISGHVSLFWYQQALGQGPEFLTYFQNEAQLDKSGLPSDRFFAERPEGSVSTLKIQRTQQEDSAVYLCASSASGWGYTFGSGTRLTVV.

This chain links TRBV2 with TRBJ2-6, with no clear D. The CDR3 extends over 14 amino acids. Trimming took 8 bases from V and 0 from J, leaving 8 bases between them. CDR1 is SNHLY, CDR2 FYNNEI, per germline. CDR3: CASFGSSGANVLTF. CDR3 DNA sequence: TGTGCCAGCTTCGGTAGCTCTGGGGCCAACGTCCTGACTTTC.

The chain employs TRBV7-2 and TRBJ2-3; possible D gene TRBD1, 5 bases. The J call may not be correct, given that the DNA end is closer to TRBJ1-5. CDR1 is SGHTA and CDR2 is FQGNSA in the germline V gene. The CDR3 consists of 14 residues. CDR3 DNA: TGTGCCAGCAGACCCGGGACTAGCGACAATTCGCAGCATTTT. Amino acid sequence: CASRPGTSDNSQHF.

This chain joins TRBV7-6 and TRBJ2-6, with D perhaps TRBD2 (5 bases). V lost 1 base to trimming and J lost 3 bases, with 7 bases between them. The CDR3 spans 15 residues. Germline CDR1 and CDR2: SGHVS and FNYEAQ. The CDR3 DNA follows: TGTGCCAGCAGCTTAGTCGGGGTTGGGGCCAACGTCCTGACTTTC. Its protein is CASSLVGVGANVLTF. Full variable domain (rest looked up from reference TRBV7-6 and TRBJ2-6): GAGVSQSPRYKVTKRGQDVALRCDPISGHVSLYWYRQALGQGPEFLTYFNYEAQQDKSGLPNDRFSAERPEGSISTLTIQRTEQRDSAMYRCASSLVGVGANVLTFGAGSRLTVL.